A selection of T cell receptor beta chains follows, all from one sample in a study of blood T cell repertoires in COVID-19. Clones were read by immunoSEQ multiplex PCR, and TCRdb kept only the in-frame ones, dropping some. The sample lists approximately 200,000 clones; 80% to 90% were seen once. Sequences were obtained from peripheral blood. These TCRs come from a woman of 80 years or more with COVID-19, enrolled during active disease. Each CDR3 is given with its conserved first and last residue.

V gene,CDR3 protein
TRBV18,CASSLNRVTEQFF
TRBV7-3,CASSSGLRGGEETQYF
TRBV2,CASRAGTGEKLFF
TRBV29-1,CSVGDGTDTQYF
TRBV25-1,CASSPQGWNSPLHF
TRBV6-5,CASKPLRGTNTEAFF
TRBV6-2/TRBV6-3,CASSALWRGQETQYF
TRBV28,CASSLRLYRNYGYTF
TRBV4-3,CASSQNSGGVAKNIQYF
TRBV11-2,CASSPGSGTFFNYGYTF
TRBV5-1,CASSLPRGQGVPQYTF
TRBV7-2,CASSTHPGGQPQHF
TRBV28,CAGAGGWATEAFF
TRBV12-3/TRBV12-4,CASKGASGEQYF
TRBV18,CASSPPNRPMNTEAFF
TRBV2,CASRLIEGATGELFF
TRBV23-1,CASSRAETQYF
TRBV5-1,CASKVTASNEKLFF
TRBV3-1/TRBV3-2,CASSQTAGRDYGYTF
TRBV15,CATSREWQAGYEQYF
TRBV25-1,CASSAEGRNTEAFF
TRBV6-5,CASNRDRESQPQHF
TRBV5-1,CASSISWGQTAGYTF
TRBV9,CASSVGPPGGPSPLHF
TRBV15,CATSRDKSAEAFF
TRBV5-1,CASSTKTGGTEAFF
TRBV19,CASSTGQLGTGELFF
TRBV6-4,CASSKIGGTEAFF
TRBV4-1,CASSQSGTGRTSPLHF
TRBV5-1,CASSLRGSVGGGTYEQYF